The clone carrying this T cell receptor beta chain was recorded a few times. Its antigen is still unknown. This specimen comes from a study of Ad26.COV2.S vaccination and SARS-CoV-2 variants. Study information: Donor was assigned to the Ad26.COV2.S arm of trial COV1001. Once or twice, 56 days apart, Ad26.COV2.S was delivered intramuscularly. Overall study results and limits: Vaccine recipients and placebo recipients showed similar non-spike TCR breadth.

The table came from immunoSEQ multiplex PCR; TCRdb's copy has only in-frame clones and leaves some out. The sample shows under 550,000 clones, around 90% of them seen only once. Germline CDR1 is SGHDN and CDR2 is FVKESK. The CDR3 spans 13 residues. Trimming took off 5 bases at V and 8 bases at J, with 13 bases between the two ends. Stated treatment: 15 to 20 received Ad26.COV2.S at low or high dose, single or two shots; several received placebo; per-sample allocation not given. Collection of the samples took place on day 63 after the first injection of vaccine or placebo. In the vaccine, an Ad26 vector expressed the SARS-CoV-2 spike of the Wuhan strain.

The TCR originated in a person between 18 and 60 years old who received the Ad26.COV2.S COVID-19 vaccine or a placebo. J is TRBJ2-1 and V is TRBV14, with D possibly TRBD2 on 5 matching bases. The sample in question was peripheral blood, obtained in a trial of Ad26.COV2.S vaccine versus placebo. The chain's CDR3 is CASSNELGHEQFF. In DNA, the CDR3 is TGTGCCAGCAGCAACGAACTAGGACATGAGCAGTTCTTC.